The 15 T cell receptor beta chains below all came from one sample that was sequenced in a study of T cells in localized non-small cell lung cancer. The repertoire was sequenced with immunoSEQ multiplex PCR; TCRdb's copy has only in-frame clones and lacks some. The sample gives fewer than 20,000 clones, about 89% of which show up once; around 28% is in the top ten. The source material was peripheral blood, sampled before any cancer treatment. All receptors derive from a female donor at least 60 years old with stage III squamous cell lung carcinoma.

The chain recombines TRBV7-2 with TRBJ2-3; D is uncertain. V shed 8 bases and J shed 3 bases, with 15 bases lying between them. This CDR3 contains 14 residues. The germline gives CDR1 SGHTA, CDR2 FQGNSA. CDR3 protein: CASAPVSQTDTQYF. CDR3 nucleotides: TGTGCCAGCGCTCCCGTGAGCCAGACAGATACGCAGTATTTT.

This rearrangement joins TRBV6-5 to TRBJ2-7; no clear D gene. Germline values: CDR1 MNHEY, CDR2 SVGAGI. V was trimmed by 5 bases and J by 2 bases, leaving 13 bases between them. CDR3 size: 14 residues. As DNA, the CDR3 is TGTGCCAGCAGTCCCGACATACCGCCCTACGAGCAGTACTTC. Amino acid sequence: CASSPDIPPYEQYF.

The CDR3 spells CASSSGPLATDTQYF. As DNA, the CDR3 is TGTGCCAGCAGTAGCGGACCCCTGGCGACAGATACGCAGTATTTT. The gene calls are TRBV6-1 and TRBJ2-3; D possibly corresponds to TRBD2 (5 bases). Trimming removed 5 bases at V and 3 bases at J, with 15 bases between. The CDR3 is 15 amino acids. The germline V gene encodes CDR1 MNHNS and CDR2 SASEGT.

The V call is TRBV5-4, the J call TRBJ2-5; 8 positions match TRBD2. Germline lookup yields CDR1 SGHNT and CDR2 YYREEE (reference sequence). This CDR3 comprises 16 residues. The V and J ends lost 2 bases and 4 bases, in that order; junction bases with no gene match: 10. The CDR3 DNA sequence: TGTGCCAGCAGCTTAGGACAGACGGGGGGGAGAGAGACCCAGTACTTC. Translating it yields CASSLGQTGGRETQYF.

The chain couples TRBV9 to TRBJ2-2; a weak D match, TRBD1 (5 bases). The CDR3 is 17 amino acids. Germline CDR1 is SGDLS and CDR2 is YYNGEE. The ends were cut back, 4 bases at V and 2 bases at J, with 18 bases in the middle. The CDR3 protein is CASSLDDRVFNTGELFF. As DNA, the CDR3 is TGTGCCAGCAGCCTGGACGACAGAGTCTTTAACACCGGGGAGCTGTTTTTT.

The V gene is TRBV19, the J gene TRBJ1-2; no definite D call. The CDR3 extends over 11 amino acids. V lost 9 bases and J lost 2, with 7 bases in between. Germline lookup yields CDR1 LNHDA and CDR2 SQIVND (reference sequence). As DNA, the CDR3 is TGTGCCAGGCAGGACAACTATGGCTACACCTTC. It specifies CARQDNYGYTF.

Note on this clone: A far larger clone is just one base off, so this is likely a read error. The gene calls are TRBV7-5 and TRBJ1-5. TRBV7-5 is a recognized pseudogene. The CDR3 loop spans 14 amino acids. CDR3 region: CARSFSSHNQPQHF. The CDR3 DNA reads TGTGCCAGAAGCTTCAGCAGTCACAATCAGCCCCAGCATTTT.

The chain carries TRBV7-9 and TRBJ1-4; D ambiguous. Germline CDR1 is SEHNR and CDR2 is FQNEAQ (reference sequence). The CDR3 is made up of 11 amino acids. V lost 2 bases, J lost 5 bases, and 0 bases lay in between. CDR3 nucleotide sequence: TGTGCCAGCAGCTTAAATGAAAAACTGTTTTTT. Amino acids: CASSLNEKLFF.

The V gene is TRBV27, the J gene TRBJ2-1, with D perhaps matching TRBD1 (6 bases). CDR1 is MNHEY and CDR2 is SMNVEV in the germline V gene (reference sequence). The CDR3 spans 13 residues. V was shortened by 5 bases and J by 13 bases, with 18 bases between the two germline ends. CDR3 bases: TGTGCCAGCAGTCCCGCATCAGGGGTGGGCCAGTTCTTC. It specifies CASSPASGVGQFF.

The genes are TRBV19 and TRBJ2-1, with D possibly being TRBD1 (5 bases). The V gene lost 5 bases and the J gene lost 3 bases, with 8 bases spanning the gap. The CDR3 spans 13 residues. Germline assignment: CDR1 LNHDA and CDR2 SQIVND (reference sequence). The CDR3 DNA sequence: TGTGCCAGTAGTGACGACAGCTACAATGAGCAGTTCTTC. Translated, it gives CASSDDSYNEQFF.

The DNA for the CDR3 is TGCGCCAGCAGCTTCCTCGGACAGGGCGATAGCACCGGGGAGCTGTTTTTT. Protein: CASSFLGQGDSTGELFF. The J gene is TRBJ2-2, the V gene TRBV5-1; 8 bases align to TRBD1. Trimming cost V 2 bases and J 4 bases; bases outside gene matches: 10. CDR3 length: 17 residues. Looked up from germline, CDR1 is SGHRS and CDR2 is YFSETQ. Combining the CDR3 with reference TRBV5-1 and TRBJ2-2 gives the whole variable domain KAGVTQTPRYLIKTRGQQVTLSCSPISGHRSVSWYQQTPGQGLQFLFEYFSETQRNKGNFPGRFSGRQFSNSRSEMNVSTLELGDSALYLCASSFLGQGDSTGELFFGEGSRLTVL.

In its sample, this clone was seen once. V is TRBV6-4 and J is TRBJ1-2; 7 bases fit TRBD1. This CDR3 spans 15 amino acids. CDR1 MRHNA and CDR2 SNTAGT come from the germline V gene. The V segment lost 9 bases and the J segment 7 bases; nucleotides outside the gene matches: 17. CDR3 coding DNA: TGTGCCAGGAGGCGGATGCCAGGGGGATCCTCTGGCTACACCTTC. Its protein is CARRRMPGGSSGYTF.

V gene TRBV5-6 combines with J gene TRBJ1-5, with D perhaps matching TRBD1 (6 bases). With 4 bases removed from V and 4 bases from J, the gap between germline ends came to 12 bases. The CDR3 extends over 14 amino acids. The germline V gene has CDR1 SGHDT and CDR2 YYEEEE. CDR3 in DNA: TGTGCCAGCAGCCCGACAGGCCAAAATCAGCCCCAGCATTTT. Translated, it gives CASSPTGQNQPQHF.

A single count supports this clone. The CDR3 reads CASSLEGGNSPLHF. The CDR3 nucleotides are TGTGCCAGCAGCCTCGAAGGGGGGAATTCACCCCTCCACTTT. The chain is built from TRBV7-3 and TRBJ1-6, with D possibly being TRBD1 (6 bases). Looked up from germline, CDR1 is SGHTA and CDR2 is FQGTGA. The V end lost 5 bases, the J end lost 7 bases, and 12 bases lay between the germline ends. The CDR3 extends over 14 amino acids.

This sequence joins TRBV5-6 and TRBJ1-3; TRBD1 agrees at 7 bases. V was pared by 5 bases and J by 0 bases, with 11 bases of the junction left unmatched. Per germline, CDR1 SGHDT and CDR2 YYEEEE. The CDR3 is 17 amino acids. The CDR3 region has the DNA TGTGCCAGCAGTTGGCTACGGACAGGCAACTCTGGAAACACCATATATTTT. Amino acid sequence: CASSWLRTGNSGNTIYF.